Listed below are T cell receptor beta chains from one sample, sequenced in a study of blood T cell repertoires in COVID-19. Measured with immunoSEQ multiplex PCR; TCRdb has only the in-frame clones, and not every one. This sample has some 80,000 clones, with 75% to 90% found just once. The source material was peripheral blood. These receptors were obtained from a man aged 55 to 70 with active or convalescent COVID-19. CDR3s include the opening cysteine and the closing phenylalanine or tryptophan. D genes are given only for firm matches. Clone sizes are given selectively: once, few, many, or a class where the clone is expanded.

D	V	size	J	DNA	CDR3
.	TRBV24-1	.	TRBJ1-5	TGTGCCACCAGTGATCCGCAGCCCCAGCATTTT	CATSDPQPQHF
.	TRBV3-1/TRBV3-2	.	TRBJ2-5	TGTGCCAGCAGCCGGGGGGTCCTCCAAGAGACCCAGTACTTC	CASSRGVLQETQYF
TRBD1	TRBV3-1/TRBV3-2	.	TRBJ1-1	TGTGCCAGCAGCCCATTTCAGGGACAGGGGGCTGAAGCTTTCTTT	CASSPFQGQGAEAFF
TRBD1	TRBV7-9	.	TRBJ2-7	TGTGCCAGCAGATCAGGACAGGGACGCTACGAGCAGTACTTC	CASRSGQGRYEQYF
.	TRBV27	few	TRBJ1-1	TGTGCCAGCTCTTATCGTTGGAGTGGGAACACTGAAGCTTTCTTT	CASSYRWSGNTEAFF
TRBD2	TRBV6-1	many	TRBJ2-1	TGTGCCAGCAGTGAACTAGCGGGGGGCTTTAGGAATGAGCAGTTCTTC	CASSELAGGFRNEQFF
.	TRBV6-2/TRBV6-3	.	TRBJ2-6	TGTGCCAGCAGTACAAGACAATTCCTTCTCTCTGGGGCCAACGTCCTGACTTTC	CASSTRQFLLSGANVLTF
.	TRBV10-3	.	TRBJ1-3	TGTGCCATCCGTCGGGATGGGGACACCATATATTTT	CAIRRDGDTIYF
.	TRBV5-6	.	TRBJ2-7	TGTGCCAGCAGAGACTCGTACGAGCAGTACTTC	CASRDSYEQYF
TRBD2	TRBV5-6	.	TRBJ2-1	TGTGCCAGCAGCCCTATAATCTCACTAGCGGGGGAGTACAATGAGCAGTTCTTC	CASSPIISLAGEYNEQFF
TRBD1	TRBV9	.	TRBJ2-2	TGTGCCAGCAGCGTAGGGGACAGGTTCACCGGGGAGCTGTTTTTT	CASSVGDRFTGELFF
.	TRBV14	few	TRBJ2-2	TGTGCCAGCAGCTTCGCCGGGGAGCTGTTTTTT	CASSFAGELFF
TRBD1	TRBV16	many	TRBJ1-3	TGTGCCAGCAGCCATATGATGGACAGGGGGAAAGGAAACACCATATATTTT	CASSHMMDRGKGNTIYF
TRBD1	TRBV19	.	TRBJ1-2	TGTGCCAGTAGCCCCCGGAAGGCAGGGGGCGGTGGCTACACCTTC	CASSPRKAGGGGYTF
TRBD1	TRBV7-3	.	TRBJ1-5	TGTGCCAGCAGCGAGGGACAGGGCAGTCAGCCCCAGCATTTT	CASSEGQGSQPQHF
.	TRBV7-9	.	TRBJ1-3	TGTGCCAGCAGCTCGGACAGTTCTGGAAACACCATATATTTT	CASSSDSSGNTIYF
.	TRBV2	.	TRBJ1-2	TGTGCCAGCAGGACGGGACTGAACTATGGCTACACCTTC	CASRTGLNYGYTF
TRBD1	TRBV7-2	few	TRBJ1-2	TGTGCCAGCAGCTTAGGGGGACAGGGGAATAATGGCTACACCTTC	CASSLGGQGNNGYTF
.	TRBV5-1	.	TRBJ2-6	TGCGCCACCCAAGCAGGGGCTGGGGCCAACGTCCTGACTTTC	CATQAGAGANVLTF
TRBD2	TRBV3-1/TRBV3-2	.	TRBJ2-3	TGTGCCAGCAGCCCCCCAGGAGCGGGGGGTGGATCAGATACGCAGTATTTT	CASSPPGAGGGSDTQYF
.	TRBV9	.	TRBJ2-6	TGTGCCAGCAGCCCCACAGGCAGCCTCTCTGGGGCCAACGTCCTGACTTTC	CASSPTGSLSGANVLTF
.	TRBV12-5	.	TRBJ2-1	TGTGCTAGTGGTTTGCTCGGCGGGGCGAATGAGCAGTTCTTC	CASGLLGGANEQFF
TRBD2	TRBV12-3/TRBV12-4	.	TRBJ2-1	TGTGCCAGCAGTTCCCTAGCGGGGGAGCAGTTCTTC	CASSSLAGEQFF
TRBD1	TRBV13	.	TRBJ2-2	TGTGCCAGCAGCTTAGCGGGGACAGGTCTGAACACCGGGGAGCTGTTTTTT	CASSLAGTGLNTGELFF
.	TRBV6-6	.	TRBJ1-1	TGTGCCAGCAGTAATCGAGGGGGTATGGGCACTGAAGCTTTCTTT	CASSNRGGMGTEAFF
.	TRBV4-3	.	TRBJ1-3	TGCGCCAGCAGCCAAGATCCTTTACCGAGAGGGGGGGCTGGAAACACCATATATTTT	CASSQDPLPRGGAGNTIYF
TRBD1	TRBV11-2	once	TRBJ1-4	TGTGCCAGCAGCCCGAACAGGGGTTCTAATGAAAAACTGTTTTTT	CASSPNRGSNEKLFF
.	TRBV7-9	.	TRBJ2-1	TGTGCCAGCAGCCCCCGGGGGACGGTTTACAATGAGCAGTTCTTC	CASSPRGTVYNEQFF
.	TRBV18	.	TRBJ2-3	TGTGCCAGCTCCCCCCGGGGTAGCACAGATACGCAGTATTTT	CASSPRGSTDTQYF
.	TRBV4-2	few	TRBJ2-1	TGTGCCAGCAGCCCTGAGGTTGGGGGGGGCAGGAATGAGCAGTTCTTC	CASSPEVGGGRNEQFF
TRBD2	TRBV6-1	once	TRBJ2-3	TGTGCCAGCAGTGTAACTAGCGGGGCTAGCACAGATACGCAGTATTTT	CASSVTSGASTDTQYF
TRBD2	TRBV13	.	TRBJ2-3	TGTGCCAGCAGCTCCGAAGGGGGACTAGCGGGGGGTGCGTCGAGTACGCAGTATTTT	CASSSEGGLAGGASSTQYF
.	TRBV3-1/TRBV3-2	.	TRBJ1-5	TGTGCCAGCAGCCAAGCGGGTAATCAGCCCCAGCATTTT	CASSQAGNQPQHF
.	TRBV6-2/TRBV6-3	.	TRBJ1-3	TGTGCCAGCAGTTACAGCGTCTCCTCTGGAAACACCATATATTTT	CASSYSVSSGNTIYF
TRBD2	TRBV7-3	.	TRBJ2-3	TGTGCCAGCAGCTTCAAGCGGGGGGACACAGATACGCAGTATTTT	CASSFKRGDTDTQYF
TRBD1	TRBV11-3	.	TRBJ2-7	TGTGCCAGCAGCTTGGATGGACAGGGCTACGAGCAGTACTTC	CASSLDGQGYEQYF
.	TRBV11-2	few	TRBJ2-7	TGTGCCAGCAGCCTCAGACAGGACTCCTACGAGCAGTACTTC	CASSLRQDSYEQYF
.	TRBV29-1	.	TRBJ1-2	TGCAGCGCTGCCCGACTAGTGGGCGGTGGCTACACCTTC	CSAARLVGGGYTF
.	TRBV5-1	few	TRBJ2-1	TGCGCCAGCAGCGGGCGACTGGGAGGGACATTGAGCTCCTACAATGAGCAGTTCTTC	CASSGRLGGTLSSYNEQFF
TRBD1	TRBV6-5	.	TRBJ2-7	TGTGCCAGCAGAAAAACCGGGACAGGGCGGCACGAGCAGTACTTC	CASRKTGTGRHEQYF
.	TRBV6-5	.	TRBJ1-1	TGTGCCAGCAAGGGGTTAGGGGGTACTGAAGCTTTCTTT	CASKGLGGTEAFF
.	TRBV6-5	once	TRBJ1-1	TGTGCCACAAACAAGGGGGACACTGAAGCTTTCTTT	CATNKGDTEAFF
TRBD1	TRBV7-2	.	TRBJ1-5	TGTGCCAGCAGCTTAGGGACAGGGAGGATCGATCAGCCCCAGCATTTT	CASSLGTGRIDQPQHF
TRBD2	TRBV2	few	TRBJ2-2	TGTGCCAGCAAGGGACTAGCGGGGAACACCGGGGAGCTGTTTTTT	CASKGLAGNTGELFF
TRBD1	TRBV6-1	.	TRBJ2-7	TGTGCCAGCAGTGAACAGGGACAGGGGCGGGAGCAGTACTTC	CASSEQGQGREQYF